These T cell receptor beta chains were read from a single sample in a study of shared clonotypes between healthy human individuals. The repertoire was sequenced with immunoSEQ multiplex PCR; TCRdb's copy has only in-frame clones and lacks some. In the table there are about 1,900,000 clones, about 94% of which are singletons. The sequenced sample was naive CD8+ T cells sorted from blood. The receptors were gathered from a man in his late teens or twenties in good health. CDR3s include the opening cysteine and the closing phenylalanine or tryptophan.

J	V	CDR3
TRBJ1-6	TRBV4-1	CASSQDKGGTSYNSPLHF
TRBJ2-3	TRBV7-9	CASSLPYGDTQYF
TRBJ2-3	TRBV4-2	CASSWVAGAEGTQYF
TRBJ2-2	TRBV4-1	CASSQEIAGVAGELFF
TRBJ1-2	TRBV2	CASSEGAGADYGYTF
TRBJ2-5	TRBV27	CASRLTGVQETQYF
TRBJ1-6	TRBV5-6	CASSLDPGQGASPLHF
TRBJ2-1	TRBV6-4	CASSDAGTGFFYNEQFF
TRBJ2-1	TRBV6-5	CATTTSSLHEQFF
TRBJ2-2	TRBV7-9	CASSLSPGQGIKLAGELFF
TRBJ2-3	TRBV11-2	CASRVAGTDTQYF
TRBJ2-7	TRBV27	CASSLTRQGPESYEQYF
TRBJ1-2	TRBV2	CASSSGQGERGYTF
TRBJ2-7	TRBV29-1	CSARTGNSYEQYF
TRBJ2-7	TRBV10-3	CAISGTSGGNYEQYF
TRBJ2-1	TRBV15	CATSGFVMGYNEQFF
TRBJ1-5	TRBV4-1	CASSQAANQPQHF
TRBJ2-7	TRBV5-6	CASSLGNSYEQYF
TRBJ2-2	TRBV7-9	CASSIEDRAPGELFF
TRBJ1-2	TRBV4-3	CASSRGAGDANYGYTF
TRBJ2-7	TRBV7-6	CASSLAGGGDEQYF
TRBJ2-2	TRBV27	CASTYASGRLTGELFF
TRBJ1-1	TRBV7-9	CASSLAQGATEAFF
TRBJ2-6	TRBV9	CASEAGGANVLTF
TRBJ2-3	TRBV7-9	CASSSPGLGTDTQYF
TRBJ2-7	TRBV19	CASSIFAGASYEQYF
TRBJ2-7	TRBV10-3	CAISGESYEQYF
TRBJ2-5	TRBV7-3	CASSPKGGQETQYF
TRBJ1-1	TRBV4-3	CASSQDGAGGTEAFF
TRBJ2-7	TRBV9	CASSGGTRRSVEQYF
TRBJ2-7	TRBV15	CATSRETGSEQYF
TRBJ1-6	TRBV11-1	CASSLTAGASYNSPLHF
TRBJ1-3	TRBV6-5	CASRLGGGSGNTIYF
TRBJ1-4	TRBV29-1	CSARAYEKLFF
TRBJ2-1	TRBV28	CASSLITGTRENEQFF
TRBJ1-5	TRBV19	CASSIGQGNQPQHF
TRBJ2-5	TRBV5-5	CASSLLAGIETQYF
TRBJ2-5	TRBV15	CATSREGVKTQYF
TRBJ2-7	TRBV9	CASSDPLGGSPNIYEQYF
TRBJ2-7	TRBV19	CASSPGTGGAYEQYF
TRBJ2-1	TRBV7-4	CASSLNGMGHQEGDEQFF
TRBJ2-7	TRBV4-3	CASSQDPQGAYEQYF
TRBJ2-7	TRBV4-1	CASSQTGATGYEQYF
TRBJ1-4	TRBV28	CASSLRGDNEKLFF
TRBJ1-3	TRBV6-1	CASWGGASGNTIYF
TRBJ1-3	TRBV30	CAWDRPNSGNTIYF
TRBJ1-4	TRBV10-3	CAISAGPIEPTNEKLFF
TRBJ2-2	TRBV7-9	CASSLMPNTGELFF
TRBJ2-7	TRBV7-3	CASSLAAGQGAYEQYF
TRBJ1-5	TRBV11-3	CASSLGGGNQPQHF
TRBJ1-1	TRBV6-1	CASSEVGGVNTEAFF
TRBJ2-7	TRBV19	CASSIGGLSYEQYF
TRBJ2-7	TRBV5-1	CASSLSGSAREQYF
TRBJ2-6	TRBV14	CASSPLGGSDSGANVLTF